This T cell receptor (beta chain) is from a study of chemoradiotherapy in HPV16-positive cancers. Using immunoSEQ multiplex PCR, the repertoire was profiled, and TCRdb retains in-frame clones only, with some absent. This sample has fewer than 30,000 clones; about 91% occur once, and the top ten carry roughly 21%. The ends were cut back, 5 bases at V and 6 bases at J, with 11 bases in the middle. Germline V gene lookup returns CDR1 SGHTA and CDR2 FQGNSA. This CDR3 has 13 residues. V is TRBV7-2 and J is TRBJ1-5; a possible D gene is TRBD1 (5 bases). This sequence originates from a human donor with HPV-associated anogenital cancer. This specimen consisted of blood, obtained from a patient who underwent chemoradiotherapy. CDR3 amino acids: CASSTRQGQPQHF. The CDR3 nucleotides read TGTGCCAGCAGCACCCGGCAGGGTCAGCCCCAGCATTTT.